The 13 T cell receptor beta chains listed next were all sequenced from one sample in a study of T cell responses to AZD1222 COVID-19 vaccine. Repertoires were generated with immunoSEQ multiplex PCR, while TCRdb's copy carries only in-frame clones and drops some. The data contain over 150,000 clones, about nine tenths of them singletons. Sequences were derived from peripheral blood, sampled on day 0 of AZD1222 vaccination. All receptors come from an adult in good health.

J is TRBJ2-7 and V is TRBV30, with 8 bases fitting TRBD1. J lost 6 bases, V lost 5 bases, and 12 bases had no gene match. The V gene's germline CDR1 is GTSNPN and CDR2 SVGIG (reference sequence). This CDR3 is 14 amino acids long. The DNA of the CDR3 is TGTGCCTGGGCGACGACAGGGGTAAGGGTCGAGCAGTACTTC. Translating gives CAWATTGVRVEQYF.

This clone appeared once. The rearrangement uses TRBV20-1 and TRBJ1-5; D perhaps matches TRBD1 (6 bases). Germline loops: CDR1 DFQATT, CDR2 SNEGSKA (reference sequence). CDR3 length: 11 residues. V lost 1 base to trimming and J lost 9 bases, with 7 bases between them. CDR3 in DNA: TGCAGTGCTAGAGGGGGGCGGCCCCAGCATTTT. This gives the protein CSARGGRPQHF.

The CDR3 protein is CASSQGTSGGEAFF. As DNA, the CDR3 is TGTGCCAGCAGCCAAGGAACCTCCGGGGGTGAAGCTTTCTTT. The rearrangement joins TRBV3-1 (or the pseudogene TRBV3-2) to TRBJ1-1; a possible D gene is TRBD1 (5 bases). There are 14 residues in the CDR3. Germline-derived CDR1 and CDR2 are LGHDT and YNNKEL (reference sequence). V gave up 1 base and J gave up 7 bases, with 13 bases separating them.

The J gene is TRBJ1-1, the V gene TRBV29-1; D is possibly TRBD1 (5 bases). Trimming removed 2 bases at V and 5 bases at J, with 15 bases between. Germline CDR1 SQVTM, CDR2 ANQGSEA. The CDR3 extends over 14 amino acids. CDR3 bases: TGCAGCGTTGAATTGGCAGGGAAAGGGACTGAAGCTTTCTTT. It translates to CSVELAGKGTEAFF.

J is TRBJ1-2 and V is TRBV27, with TRBD1 matching 7 bases. The V gene's germline CDR1 is MNHEY and CDR2 SMNVEV (reference sequence). The CDR3 contains 16 residues. With V trimmed by 1 base and J by 8 bases, 13 bases remained unmatched. CDR3 bases: TGTGCCAGCAGTTTATTGGGACAGACATCCTGGAGGGGCTACACCTTC. Protein product: CASSLLGQTSWRGYTF.

This clone was seen once. The J gene is TRBJ1-6, the V gene TRBV28; D may be TRBD1 (6 bases). Germline CDR1 MDHEN, CDR2 SYDVKM. V dropped 3 bases and J dropped 0 bases, with 21 bases sitting between them. The CDR3 is 20 amino acids. The CDR3 DNA sequence: TGTGCCAGCAGTTTCTACCCTCGGACAGCCTCTAGCTCCTATAATTCACCCCTCCACTTT. Its translation is CASSFYPRTASSSYNSPLHF. Using reference TRBV28 and TRBJ1-6 for the parts outside the CDR3, the full variable domain is DVKVTQSSRYLVKRTGEKVFLECVQDMDHENMFWYRQDPGLGLRLIYFSYDVKMKEKGDIPEGYSVSREKKERFSLILESASTNQTSMYLCASSFYPRTASSSYNSPLHFGNGTRLTVT.

This sequence joins TRBV6-1 and TRBJ2-7; no clear D. The germline V gene has CDR1 MNHNS and CDR2 SASEGT. V lost 3 bases and J 0 bases, leaving 9 bases between the germline ends. The CDR3 covers 14 residues. CDR3 sequence: CASSEVPSSYEQYF. The DNA of the CDR3 is TGTGCCAGCAGTGAGGTCCCAAGCTCCTACGAGCAGTACTTC.

The J gene is TRBJ2-1, the V gene TRBV6-4; 14 bases fit TRBD2. The CDR3 contains 15 residues. CDR1 and CDR2 from the germline V gene are MRHNA and SNTAGT. J was trimmed by 5 bases and V by 4 bases; bases with no gene match: 1. In nucleotides, the CDR3 is TGTGCCAGCAGTGGGGGACTAGCGGGGGACAATGAGCAGTTCTTC. Translated, it gives CASSGGLAGDNEQFF.

This rearrangement joins TRBV15 to TRBJ1-2, with D unclear. CDR3 length: 14 amino acids. V gave up 3 bases and J gave up 6 bases, with 14 bases separating them. CDR1 LNHNV and CDR2 YYDKDF come from the germline V gene (reference sequence). CDR3 sequence reads: CATSSQWETDGYTF. As DNA, the CDR3 is TGTGCCACCAGCAGTCAGTGGGAGACTGATGGCTACACCTTC. The full variable domain, completed using reference TRBV15 and TRBJ1-2, is DAMVIQNPRYQVTQFGKPVTLSCSQTLNHNVMYWYQQKSSQAPKLLFHYYDKDFNNEADTPDNFQSRRPNTSFCFLDIRSPGLGDTAMYLCATSSQWETDGYTFGSGTRLTVV.

The genes are TRBV2 and TRBJ2-1; no firm D call. The V gene's germline CDR1 is SNHLY and CDR2 FYNNEI. This CDR3 contains 15 residues. The V and J ends lost 6 bases and 0 bases respectively, with 12 bases between them. The CDR3 loop reads CASRVTMSSYNEQFF. The CDR3, as DNA: TGTGCCAGCAGAGTCACTATGAGCTCCTACAATGAGCAGTTCTTC. Together with reference TRBV2 and TRBJ2-1, the CDR3 gives the full variable domain: EPEVTQTPSHQVTQMGQEVILRCVPISNHLYFYWYRQILGQKVEFLVSFYNNEISEKSEIFDDQFSVERPDGSNFTLKIRSTKLEDSAMYFCASRVTMSSYNEQFFGPGTRLTVL.

The J gene is TRBJ2-2, the V gene TRBV7-2; D not certain. Germline V gene sequence: CDR1 SGHTA, CDR2 FQGNSA. V dropped 2 bases and J dropped 4 bases, with 14 bases sitting between them. The CDR3 sequence is 16 residues long. The chain's CDR3 is CASSLTYSLSTGELFF. The CDR3 DNA sequence: TGTGCCAGCAGCTTAACATACAGCCTATCCACCGGGGAGCTGTTTTTT.

This chain uses TRBV28 with TRBJ2-7; the D gene is possibly TRBD1 (6 bases). This CDR3 comprises 15 residues. Germline CDR1 is MDHEN and CDR2 is SYDVKM. V dropped 4 bases and J dropped 2 bases, with 15 bases sitting between them. The CDR3 DNA sequence: TGTGCCAGCAGTTCCCCTTCGGGACACACCTACGAGCAGTACTTC. Translation gives CASSSPSGHTYEQYF.

The CDR3 DNA is TGTGCCAGCAGCGTAGTTGCGTTTCCCCAAGAGACCCAGTACTTC. It yields the protein CASSVVAFPQETQYF. The genes are TRBV9 and TRBJ2-5; D is undetermined. The CDR3 is 15 amino acids. With 0 bases removed from V and 1 base from J, the gap between germline ends came to 10 bases. Germline lookup yields CDR1 SGDLS and CDR2 YYNGEE.